This record looks at one T cell receptor (beta chain) sequence and its context. In the authors' methods: Reference gene primer amplification gave nucleated cell count estimates. The assay was immunoSEQ multiplex PCR, and TCRdb's table has in-frame clones only and misses some. V and J calls and clone size are as listed in that table; D and trimming were resolved from the DNA. Here the sample spans 150,000 or so clones, approximately 83% being singletons. The sample is drawn from a study of blood T cell repertoires in COVID-19. Study-level background: Researchers got acute and convalescent COVID-19 samples from the United States, Italy and Spain. Nucleic acid was either cDNA or gDNA, and it came from T cells, B-cell-depleted T cells, or PBMCs.

Enrolled during active infection, Seattle patients were then followed longitudinally. The V end lost 5 bases, the J end lost 4 bases, and 12 bases lay between the germline ends. The CDR3 has 13 amino acids. V is TRBV12-3 or TRBV12-4 and J is TRBJ2-7; D might be TRBD1 (6 bases). The TCR sequence derives from a woman aged 55 to 70 with COVID-19, enrolled during active disease. The sequenced sample was peripheral blood. In DNA, the CDR3 is TGTGCCAGCAGTGAACAGGGTTGGTACGAGCAGTACTTC. Translation gives CASSEQGWYEQYF.